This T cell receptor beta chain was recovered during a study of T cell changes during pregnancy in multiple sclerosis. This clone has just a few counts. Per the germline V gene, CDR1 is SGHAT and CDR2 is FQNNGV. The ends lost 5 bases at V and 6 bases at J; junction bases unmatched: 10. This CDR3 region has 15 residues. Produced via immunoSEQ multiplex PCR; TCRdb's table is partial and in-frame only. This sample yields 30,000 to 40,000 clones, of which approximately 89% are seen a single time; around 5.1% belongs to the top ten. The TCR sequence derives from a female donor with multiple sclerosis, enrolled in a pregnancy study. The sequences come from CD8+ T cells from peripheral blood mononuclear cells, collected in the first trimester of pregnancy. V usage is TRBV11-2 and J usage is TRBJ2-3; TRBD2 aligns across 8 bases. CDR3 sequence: CASSPYSGARDTQYF. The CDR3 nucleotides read TGTGCCAGCAGCCCCTATAGCGGGGCCCGGGATACGCAGTATTTT.